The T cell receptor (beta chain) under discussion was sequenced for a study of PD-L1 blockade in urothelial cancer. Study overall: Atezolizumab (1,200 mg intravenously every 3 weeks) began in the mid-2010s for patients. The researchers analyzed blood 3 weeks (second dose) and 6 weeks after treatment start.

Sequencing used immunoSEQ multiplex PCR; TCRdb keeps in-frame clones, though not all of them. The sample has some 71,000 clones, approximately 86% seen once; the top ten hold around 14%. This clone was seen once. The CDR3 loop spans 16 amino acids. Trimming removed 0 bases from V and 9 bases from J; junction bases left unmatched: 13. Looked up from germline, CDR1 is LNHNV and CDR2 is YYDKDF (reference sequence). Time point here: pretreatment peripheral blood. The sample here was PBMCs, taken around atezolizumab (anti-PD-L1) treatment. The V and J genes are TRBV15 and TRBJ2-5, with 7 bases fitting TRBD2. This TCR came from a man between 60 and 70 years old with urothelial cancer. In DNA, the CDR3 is TGTGCCACCAGCAGAGACCTCGCGACCCCGGGGGGAGCCCAGTACTTC. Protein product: CATSRDLATPGGAQYF.